This T cell receptor beta chain was identified during a study of T cell responses to AZD1222 COVID-19 vaccine. Study results and limitations: Among the donors, most were white British and more were female, and clonal diversity was possibly underestimated. Spike-wide vaccine-associated CD4 TCRs dominated at 160-218 and 743-854.

Samples with a second dose at about 4 or about 12 weeks were pooled together. Produced via immunoSEQ multiplex PCR; TCRdb's table is partial and in-frame only. The data show more than 80,000 clones, 80% to 90% seen once. CDR3 length: 12 amino acids. V dropped 6 bases and J dropped 0 bases, with 5 bases sitting between them. In germline, CDR1 is SNHLY, CDR2 FYNNEI. Of note for this clone: Its specificity is not known.

The TCR was taken from an adult who received the AZD1222 COVID-19 vaccine. The material was peripheral blood, obtained 28 days after the second AZD1222 dose. The chain combines TRBV2 with TRBJ1-1, with D hard to call. CDR3 DNA: TGTGCCAGCAGACACATGAACACTGAAGCTTTCTTT. Translating gives CASRHMNTEAFF. Drawing the rest from reference TRBV2 and TRBJ1-1, the complete variable domain is EPEVTQTPSHQVTQMGQEVILRCVPISNHLYFYWYRQILGQKVEFLVSFYNNEISEKSEIFDDQFSVERPDGSNFTLKIRSTKLEDSAMYFCASRHMNTEAFFGQGTRLTVV.